The text below deals with one TCR beta chain. Its matching antigen is unknown. Assay used: immunoSEQ multiplex PCR; TCRdb lists only in-frame clones, some missing. The top ten clones hold more than 0.65% of a sample with approximately 120,000 clones, about 92% of them seen once. The record originates from a study of siplizumab effects on memory and regulatory T cells. The study, taken as a whole, reports: Naive T cells seemed more diverse than memory cells; they also seemed major alloresponse contributors.

This CDR3 contains 12 residues. In germline, CDR1 is SGHDN, CDR2 FVKESK. V was pared by 6 bases and J by 6 bases, with 8 bases between. The origin of this receptor is a human donor in good health. The chain carries TRBV14 and TRBJ2-2, with D uncertain. The source material was Tregs sorted from blood. This CDR3 reads CASRRVPGELFF. The CDR3 DNA sequence: TGTGCCAGCAGACGGGTACCCGGGGAGCTGTTTTTT. Combining the CDR3 with reference TRBV14 and TRBJ2-2 gives the whole variable domain EAGVTQFPSHSVIEKGQTVTLRCDPISGHDNLYWYRRVMGKEIKFLLHFVKESKQDESGMPNNRFLAERTGGTYSTLKVQPAELEDSGVYFCASRRVPGELFFGEGSRLTVL.